This T cell receptor (beta chain) appears in the sequencing data of a study of CD8+CD57+ T cells in acquired aplastic anemia. This clonotype came up a few times. All patients picked for sequencing had shown, by flow cytometry, an expansion of CD8+CD57+ cells. CDR3 and TCR beta VDJ profiling relied on a genomic DNA template. TCRdb reprocessed the reads via MiXCR and lists one record per CDR3 protein. The data show 110,000 or so distinct CDR3 sequences, with 45% to 60% seen just once and about 31% held by the top ten. Trimming cost V 6 bases and J 8 bases, with 11 bases left between them. Germline assignment: CDR1 LNHDA and CDR2 SQIVND (reference sequence). The CDR3 runs 12 residues.

Sample: sorted CD4+, CD8+, or CD8+CD57+ T cells (not recorded which) from PBMCs. The V gene is TRBV19, the J gene TRBJ2-1; D possibly corresponds to TRBD2 (6 bases). The clonotype was recovered from a human donor with aplastic anemia. The DNA of the CDR3 is TGTGCCAGTAGCCCCGGGGGATATGAGCAGTTCTTC. This encodes CASSPGGYEQFF.